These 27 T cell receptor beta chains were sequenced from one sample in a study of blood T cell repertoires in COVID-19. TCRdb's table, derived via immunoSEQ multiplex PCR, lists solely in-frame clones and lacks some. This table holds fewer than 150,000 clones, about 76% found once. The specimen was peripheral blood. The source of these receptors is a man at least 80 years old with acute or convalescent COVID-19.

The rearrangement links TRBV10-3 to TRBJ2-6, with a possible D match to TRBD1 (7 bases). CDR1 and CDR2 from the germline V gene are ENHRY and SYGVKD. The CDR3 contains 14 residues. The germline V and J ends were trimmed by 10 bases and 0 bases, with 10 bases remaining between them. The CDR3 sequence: CASGTDSGANVLTF. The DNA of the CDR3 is TGTGCCAGCGGGACAGACTCTGGGGCCAACGTCCTGACTTTC.

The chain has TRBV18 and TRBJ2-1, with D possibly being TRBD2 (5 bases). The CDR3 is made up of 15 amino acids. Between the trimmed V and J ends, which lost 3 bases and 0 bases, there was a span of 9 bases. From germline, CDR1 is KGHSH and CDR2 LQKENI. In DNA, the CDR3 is TGTGCCAGCTCACCGGTTGGGAGCTCCTACAATGAGCAGTTCTTC. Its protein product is CASSPVGSSYNEQFF.

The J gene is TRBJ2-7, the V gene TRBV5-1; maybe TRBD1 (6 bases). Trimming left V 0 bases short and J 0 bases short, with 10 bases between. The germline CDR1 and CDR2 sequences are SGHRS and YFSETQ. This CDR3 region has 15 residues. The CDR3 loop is CASSLAGTPSYEQYF. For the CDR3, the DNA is TGCGCCAGCAGCTTGGCCGGGACACCCTCCTACGAGCAGTACTTC.

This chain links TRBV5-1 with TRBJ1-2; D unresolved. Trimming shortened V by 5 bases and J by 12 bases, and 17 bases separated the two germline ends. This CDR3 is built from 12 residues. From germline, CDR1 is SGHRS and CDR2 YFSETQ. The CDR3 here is CASSPDRFLNTF. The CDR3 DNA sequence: TGCGCCAGCAGTCCTGATCGGTTCTTGAACACCTTC.

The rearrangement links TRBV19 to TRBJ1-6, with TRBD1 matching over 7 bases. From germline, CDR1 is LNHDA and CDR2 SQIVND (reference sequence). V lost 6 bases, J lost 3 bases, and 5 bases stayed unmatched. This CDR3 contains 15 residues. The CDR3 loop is CASSEGAGYNSPLHF. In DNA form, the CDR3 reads TGTGCCAGTAGCGAGGGGGCCGGCTATAATTCACCCCTCCACTTT. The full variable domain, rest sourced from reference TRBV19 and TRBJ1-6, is DGGITQSPKYLFRKEGQNVTLSCEQNLNHDAMYWYRQDPGQGLRLIYYSQIVNDFQKGDIAEGYSVSREKKESFPLTVTSAQKNPTAFYLCASSEGAGYNSPLHFGNGTRLTVT.

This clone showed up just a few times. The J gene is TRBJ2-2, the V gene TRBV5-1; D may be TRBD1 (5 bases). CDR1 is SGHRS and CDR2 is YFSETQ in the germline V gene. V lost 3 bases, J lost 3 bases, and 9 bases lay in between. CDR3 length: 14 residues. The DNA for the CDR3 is TGCGCCAGCAGCTCGGACAAGTACACCGGGGAGCTGTTTTTT. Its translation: CASSSDKYTGELFF.

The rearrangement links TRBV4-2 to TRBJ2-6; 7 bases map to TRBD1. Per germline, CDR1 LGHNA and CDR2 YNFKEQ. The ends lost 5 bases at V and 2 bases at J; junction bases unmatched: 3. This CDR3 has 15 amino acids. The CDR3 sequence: CASSSTGTGANVLTF. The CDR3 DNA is TGTGCCAGCAGCTCGACAGGGACTGGGGCCAACGTCCTGACTTTC.

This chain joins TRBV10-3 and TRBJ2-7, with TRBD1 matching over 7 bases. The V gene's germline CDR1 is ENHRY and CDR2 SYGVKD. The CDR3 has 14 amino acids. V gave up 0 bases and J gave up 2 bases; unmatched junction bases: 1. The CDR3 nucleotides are TGTGCCATCAGTGAGTCACAGGGGCCCTACGAGCAGTACTTC. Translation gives CAISESQGPYEQYF.

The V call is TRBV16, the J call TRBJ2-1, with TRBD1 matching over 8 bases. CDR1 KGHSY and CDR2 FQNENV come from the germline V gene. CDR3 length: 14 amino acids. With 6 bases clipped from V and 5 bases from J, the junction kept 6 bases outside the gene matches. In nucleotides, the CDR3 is TGTGCCAGCAGTAGGGACAGGTATGACAATGAGCAGTTCTTC. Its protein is CASSRDRYDNEQFF.

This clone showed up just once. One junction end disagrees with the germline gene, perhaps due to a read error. The CDR3 DNA reads as TGTGCCAGCAGCACTGGCCTACTAGCGGGGGTTACCGGCCTCTTC. Its protein is CASSTGLLAGVTGLF. V gene TRBV5-8 combines with J gene TRBJ2-1, with TRBD2 identical over 11 bases. CDR1 is SGHTS, CDR2 YDEGEE, per germline. This CDR3 comprises 15 residues. The whole variable domain, filled in from reference TRBV5-8 and TRBJ2-1, reads EAGVTQSPTHLIKTRGQQATLRCSPISGHTSVYWYQQALGLGLQFLLWYDEGEERNRGNFPPRFSGRQFPNYSSELNVNALELEDSALYLCASSTGLLAGVTGLFGPGTRLTVL.

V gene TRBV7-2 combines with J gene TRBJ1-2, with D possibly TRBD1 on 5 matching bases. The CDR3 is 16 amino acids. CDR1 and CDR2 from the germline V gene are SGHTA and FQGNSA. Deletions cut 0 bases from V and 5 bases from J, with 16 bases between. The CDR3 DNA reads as TGTGCCAGCAGCTTAGCGACAGCCCCCGGGGGTTATGGCTACACCTTC. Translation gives CASSLATAPGGYGYTF.

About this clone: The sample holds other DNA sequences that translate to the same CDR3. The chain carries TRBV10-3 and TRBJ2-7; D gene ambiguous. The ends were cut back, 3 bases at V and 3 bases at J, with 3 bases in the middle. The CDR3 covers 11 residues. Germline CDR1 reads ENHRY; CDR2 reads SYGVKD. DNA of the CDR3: TGTGCCATCAGTGAACTCTACGAGCAGTACTTC. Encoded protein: CAISELYEQYF.

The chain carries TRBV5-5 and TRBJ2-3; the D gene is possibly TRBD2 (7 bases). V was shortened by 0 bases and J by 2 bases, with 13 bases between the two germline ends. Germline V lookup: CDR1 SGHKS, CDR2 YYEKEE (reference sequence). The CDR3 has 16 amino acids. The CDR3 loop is CASSLGAGANTDTQYF. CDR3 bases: TGTGCCAGCAGCTTGGGGGCGGGGGCCAACACAGATACGCAGTATTTT. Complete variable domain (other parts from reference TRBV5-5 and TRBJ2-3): DAGVTQSPTHLIKTRGQQVTLRCSPISGHKSVSWYQQVLGQGPQFIFQYYEKEERGRGNFPDRFSARQFPNYSSELNVNALLLGDSALYLCASSLGAGANTDTQYFGPGTRLTVL.

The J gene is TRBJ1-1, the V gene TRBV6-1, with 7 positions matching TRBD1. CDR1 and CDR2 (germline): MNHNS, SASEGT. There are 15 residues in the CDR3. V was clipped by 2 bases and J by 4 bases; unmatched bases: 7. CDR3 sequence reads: CASSEYWQGVTEAFF. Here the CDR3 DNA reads TGTGCCAGCAGTGAATATTGGCAGGGGGTCACTGAAGCTTTCTTT.

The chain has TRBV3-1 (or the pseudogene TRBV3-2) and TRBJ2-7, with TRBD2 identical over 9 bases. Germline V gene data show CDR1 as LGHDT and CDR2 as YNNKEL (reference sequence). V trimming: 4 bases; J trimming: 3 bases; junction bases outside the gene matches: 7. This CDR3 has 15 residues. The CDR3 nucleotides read TGTGCCAGCAGCCTCCAACCTAGCGGGGTCTACGAGCAGTACTTC. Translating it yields CASSLQPSGVYEQYF.

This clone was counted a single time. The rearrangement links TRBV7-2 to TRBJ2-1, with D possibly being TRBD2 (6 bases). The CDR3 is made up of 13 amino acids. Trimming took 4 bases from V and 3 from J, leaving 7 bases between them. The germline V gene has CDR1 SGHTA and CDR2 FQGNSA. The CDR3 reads CASSSGGYNEQFF. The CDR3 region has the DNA TGTGCCAGCAGCTCCGGGGGCTACAATGAGCAGTTCTTC.

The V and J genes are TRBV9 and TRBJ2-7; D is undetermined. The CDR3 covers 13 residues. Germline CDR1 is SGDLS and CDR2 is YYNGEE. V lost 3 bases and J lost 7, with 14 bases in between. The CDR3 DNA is TGTGCCAGCAGCGGTACCGACCCCGGGGAGCAGTACTTC. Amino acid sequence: CASSGTDPGEQYF.

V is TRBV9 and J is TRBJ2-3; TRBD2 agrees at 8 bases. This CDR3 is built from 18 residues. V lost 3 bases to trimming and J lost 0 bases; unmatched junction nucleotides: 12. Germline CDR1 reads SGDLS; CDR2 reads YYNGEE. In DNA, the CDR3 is TGTGCCAGCAGCGCCCAAAGTCGGGGGGGAACTAGCACAGATACGCAGTATTTT. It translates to CASSAQSRGGTSTDTQYF.

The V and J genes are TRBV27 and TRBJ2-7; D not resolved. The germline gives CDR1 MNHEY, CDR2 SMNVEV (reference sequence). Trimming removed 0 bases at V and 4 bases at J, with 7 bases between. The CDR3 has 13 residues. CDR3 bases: TGTGCCAGCAGTTTATCGGAGAGGTACGAGCAGTACTTC. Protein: CASSLSERYEQYF.

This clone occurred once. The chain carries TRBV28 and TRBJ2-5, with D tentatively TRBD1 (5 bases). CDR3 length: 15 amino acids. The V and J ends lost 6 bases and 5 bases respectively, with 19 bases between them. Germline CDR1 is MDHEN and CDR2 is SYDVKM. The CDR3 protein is CASRPPRGIQETQYF. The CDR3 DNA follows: TGTGCCAGCAGACCCCCTAGGGGCATTCAGGAGACCCAGTACTTC.

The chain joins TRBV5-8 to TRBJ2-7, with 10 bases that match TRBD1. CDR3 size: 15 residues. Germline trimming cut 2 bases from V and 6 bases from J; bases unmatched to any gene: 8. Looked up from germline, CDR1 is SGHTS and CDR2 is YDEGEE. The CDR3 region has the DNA TGTGCCAGCAGCTTATCCGGGACAGGGGCGGCCGAGCAGTACTTC. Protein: CASSLSGTGAAEQYF.

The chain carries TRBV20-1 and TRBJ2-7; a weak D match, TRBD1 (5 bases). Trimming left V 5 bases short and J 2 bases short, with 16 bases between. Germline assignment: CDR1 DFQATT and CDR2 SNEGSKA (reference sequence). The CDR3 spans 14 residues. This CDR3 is CSAGGASPTYEQYF. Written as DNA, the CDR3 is TGCAGTGCTGGTGGGGCGTCTCCCACCTACGAGCAGTACTTC.

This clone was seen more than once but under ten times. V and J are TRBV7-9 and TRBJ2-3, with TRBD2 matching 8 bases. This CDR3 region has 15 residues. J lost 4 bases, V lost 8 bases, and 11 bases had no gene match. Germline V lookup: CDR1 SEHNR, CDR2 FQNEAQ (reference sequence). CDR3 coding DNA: TGTGCCAGCGCGGGAGTAGCGGGGTGGTCAGATACGCAGTATTTT. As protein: CASAGVAGWSDTQYF.

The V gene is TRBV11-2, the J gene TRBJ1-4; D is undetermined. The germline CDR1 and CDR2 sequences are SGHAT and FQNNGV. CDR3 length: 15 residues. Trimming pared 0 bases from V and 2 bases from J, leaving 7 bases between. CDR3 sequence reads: CASSLDTGTNEKLFF. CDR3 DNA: TGTGCCAGCAGCTTAGATACGGGTACTAATGAAAAACTGTTTTTT.

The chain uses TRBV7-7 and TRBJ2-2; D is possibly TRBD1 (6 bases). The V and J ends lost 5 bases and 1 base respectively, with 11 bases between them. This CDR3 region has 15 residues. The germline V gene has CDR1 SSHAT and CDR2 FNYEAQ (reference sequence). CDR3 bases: TGTGCCAGCAGCACCGGGACACTGAACACCGGGGAGCTGTTTTTT. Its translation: CASSTGTLNTGELFF.

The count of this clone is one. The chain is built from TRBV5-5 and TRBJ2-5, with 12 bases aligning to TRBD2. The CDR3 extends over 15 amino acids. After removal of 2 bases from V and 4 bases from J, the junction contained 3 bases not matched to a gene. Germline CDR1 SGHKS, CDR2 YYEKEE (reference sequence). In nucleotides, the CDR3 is TGTGCCAGCAGCTTTGGACTAGCGGGGCCAGAGACCCAGTACTTC. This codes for CASSFGLAGPETQYF.

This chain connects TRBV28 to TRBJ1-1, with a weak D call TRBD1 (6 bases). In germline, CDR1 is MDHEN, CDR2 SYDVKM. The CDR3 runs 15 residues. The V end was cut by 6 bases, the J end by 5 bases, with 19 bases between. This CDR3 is CASSFGGGRRTEAFF. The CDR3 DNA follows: TGTGCCAGCAGCTTCGGGGGGGGGCGAAGGACTGAAGCTTTCTTT. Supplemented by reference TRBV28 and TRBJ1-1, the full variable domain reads DVKVTQSSRYLVKRTGEKVFLECVQDMDHENMFWYRQDPGLGLRLIYFSYDVKMKEKGDIPEGYSVSREKKERFSLILESASTNQTSMYLCASSFGGGRRTEAFFGQGTRLTVV.